In its sample, the clone carrying this T cell receptor (beta chain) was seen many times. At the DNA level, this CDR3 is encoded by other sequences in the same sample as well. Here immunoSEQ multiplex PCR was the method, and the copy in TCRdb shows in-frame clones only, minus some. The sample has hundreds of thousands of clones; around 77% are singletons. This entry is derived from a study of shared clonotypes between healthy human individuals. With 0 bases clipped from V and 10 bases from J, the junction kept 12 bases outside the gene matches. The CDR3 has 16 amino acids. Germline V gene sequence: CDR1 LGHNA, CDR2 YSLEER.

The chain carries TRBV4-3 and TRBJ2-1, with TRBD2 matching over 7 bases. The clonotype was recovered from a middle-aged woman in good health. Some clones in this sample may be carry-over from other donors' samples. Sequences were obtained from PBMCs. CDR3 DNA: TGCGCCAGCAGCCAAGATTTCCGATCGGGGGGAGCCGAGCAGTTCTTC. This sequence encodes CASSQDFRSGGAEQFF.